This T cell receptor beta chain was sequenced during a study of blood T cell repertoires in COVID-19. As processed by the authors: Quantification of nucleated cells was approximated via reference gene primer amplification. The data were produced by immunoSEQ multiplex PCR, yet TCRdb's version contains in-frame clones alone and is incomplete. For V, J and clone size, that table is used; D and trimming come from the DNA. The sample lists 300,000 to 400,000 clones, about 85% seen once, with under 2% in the top ten. The CDR3 runs to 16 residues. Looked up from germline, CDR1 is SEHNR and CDR2 is FQNEAQ (reference sequence). V shed 8 bases and J shed 2 bases, with 19 bases lying between them.

J is TRBJ1-5 and V is TRBV7-9; D ambiguous. This TCR was recovered from a woman in her twenties or thirties who had been exposed to COVID-19. The sample taken for sequencing was PBMCs or T cells enriched from blood (not recorded which). CDR3 loop: CASSGLAPEGNQPQHF. The CDR3 DNA is TGTGCCAGCTCGGGATTGGCCCCCGAAGGCAATCAGCCCCAGCATTTT. The full variable domain, with the rest looked up from reference TRBV7-9 and TRBJ1-5, is DTGVSQNPRHKITKRGQNVTFRCDPISEHNRLYWYRQTLGQGPEFLTYFQNEAQLEKSRLLSDRFSAERPKGSFSTLEIQRTEQGDSAMYLCASSGLAPEGNQPQHFGDGTRLSIL.